This T cell receptor (beta chain) came from a study of shared clonotypes between healthy human individuals. Study conclusions and caveats: Lower generation probabilities were found for non-shared clonotypes than for those shared by all four donors.

Generated by immunoSEQ multiplex PCR, the TCRdb table keeps only in-frame clones and is missing some. This sample yields approximately 980,000 clones, of which around three quarters are seen a single time; approximately 1.5% belongs to the top ten. Germline V CDR1 and CDR2: GTSNPN, SVGIG (reference sequence). Trimming took 8 bases from V and 0 from J, leaving 19 bases between them. This CDR3 spans 16 amino acids. Points on this clone: Its target is not known.

Healthy adults negative for HIV, lacking recent acute infections or vaccinations, served as donors. The sample taken for sequencing was memory CD4+ T cells sorted from blood. The subset denotes: CD45RA-negative fraction. This TCR was sampled from a man aged 18 to 29 in good health. The rearrangement uses TRBV30 and TRBJ2-2; D is possibly TRBD1 (5 bases). For the CDR3, the DNA is TGTGCCGGGGCCAGGGCCTATAGCTCGAACACCGGGGAGCTGTTTTTT. Its translation: CAGARAYSSNTGELFF.